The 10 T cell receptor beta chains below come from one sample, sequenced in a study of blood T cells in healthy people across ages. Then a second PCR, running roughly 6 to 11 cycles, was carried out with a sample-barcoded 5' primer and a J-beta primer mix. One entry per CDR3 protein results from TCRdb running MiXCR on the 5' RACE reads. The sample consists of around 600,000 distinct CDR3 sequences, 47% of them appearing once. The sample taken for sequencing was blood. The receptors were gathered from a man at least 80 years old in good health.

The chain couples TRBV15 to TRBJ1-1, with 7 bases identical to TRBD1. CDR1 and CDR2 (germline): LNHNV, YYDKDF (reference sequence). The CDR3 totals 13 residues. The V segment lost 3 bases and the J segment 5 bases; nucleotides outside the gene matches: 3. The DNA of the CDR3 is TGTGCCACCAGCAGGACGACAGGGACTGAAGCTTTCTTT. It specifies CATSRTTGTEAFF.

The CDR3 DNA reads as TGTGCCACCACGCTAGCGGGGGGGAACAATGAGCAGTTCTTC. It specifies CATTLAGGNNEQFF. The V call is TRBV6-1, the J call TRBJ2-1; TRBD2 aligns across 12 bases. From germline, CDR1 is MNHNS and CDR2 SASEGT. The CDR3 spans 14 residues. V shed 10 bases and J 5 bases; nucleotides not matched to a gene: 6.

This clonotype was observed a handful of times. In DNA, the CDR3 is TGTGCCAGCGGAGATAGCGGTTACAATGAGCAGTACTTC. Protein: CASGDSGYNEQYF. The chain has TRBV27 and TRBJ2-5; a possible D gene is TRBD2 (6 bases). Trimming pared 8 bases from V and 11 bases from J, leaving 21 bases between. The CDR3 loop spans 13 amino acids. The germline V gene encodes CDR1 MNHEY and CDR2 SMNVEV (reference sequence).

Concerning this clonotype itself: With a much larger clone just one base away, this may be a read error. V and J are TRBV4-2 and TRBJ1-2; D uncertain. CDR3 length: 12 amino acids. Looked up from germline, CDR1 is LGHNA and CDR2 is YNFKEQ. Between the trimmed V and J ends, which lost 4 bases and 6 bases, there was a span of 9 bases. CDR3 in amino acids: CASSRNSHGYTF. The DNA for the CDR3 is TGTGCCAGCAGCCGCAACAGCCATGGCTACACCTTC.

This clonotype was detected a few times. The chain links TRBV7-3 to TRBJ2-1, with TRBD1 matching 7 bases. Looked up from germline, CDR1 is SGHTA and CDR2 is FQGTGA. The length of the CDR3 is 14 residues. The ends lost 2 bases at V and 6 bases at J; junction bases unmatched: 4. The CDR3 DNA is TGTGCCAGCAGCTTAGACAGGGTAGGCAATGAGCAGTTCTTC. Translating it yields CASSLDRVGNEQFF.

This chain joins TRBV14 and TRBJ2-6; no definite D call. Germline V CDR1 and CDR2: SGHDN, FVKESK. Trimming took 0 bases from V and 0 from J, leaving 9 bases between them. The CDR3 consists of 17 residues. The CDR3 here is CASSQEVPYSGANVLTF. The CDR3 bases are TGTGCCAGCAGCCAAGAGGTCCCTTACTCTGGGGCCAACGTCCTGACTTTC.

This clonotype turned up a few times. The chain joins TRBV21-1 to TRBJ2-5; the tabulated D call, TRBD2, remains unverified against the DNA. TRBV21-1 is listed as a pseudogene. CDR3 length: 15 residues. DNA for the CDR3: TGTGCCAGCAGCGATCTAGCGGGAGGATTGGAGACCCAGTACTTC. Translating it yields CASSDLAGGLETQYF.

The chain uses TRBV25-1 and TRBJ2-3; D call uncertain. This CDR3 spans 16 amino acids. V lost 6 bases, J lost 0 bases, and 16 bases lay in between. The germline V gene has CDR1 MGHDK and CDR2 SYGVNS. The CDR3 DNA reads TGTGCCAGCAGCTTGGACCGGGCCATTAGCACAGATACGCAGTATTTT. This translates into CASSLDRAISTDTQYF.

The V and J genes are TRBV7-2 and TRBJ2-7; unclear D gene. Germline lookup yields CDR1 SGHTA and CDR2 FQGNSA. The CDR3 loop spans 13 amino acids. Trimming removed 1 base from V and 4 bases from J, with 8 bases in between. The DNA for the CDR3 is TGTGCCAGCAGCTTAGTCAGAGTATACGAGCAGTACTTC. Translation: CASSLVRVYEQYF.

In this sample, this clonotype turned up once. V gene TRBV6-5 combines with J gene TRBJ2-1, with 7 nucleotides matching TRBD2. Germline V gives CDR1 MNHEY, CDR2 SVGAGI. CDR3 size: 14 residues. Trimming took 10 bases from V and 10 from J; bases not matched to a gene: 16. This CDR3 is CATKSAGTTREQFF. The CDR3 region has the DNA TGTGCCACCAAATCAGCGGGGACTACACGGGAGCAGTTCTTC.